This T cell receptor (beta chain) appears in the sequencing data of a study of OX40 agonist ivuxolimab in advanced cancers. Findings and caveats of the study: Clonal expansion from baseline to week 6 occurred in both CD4+ and CD8+ T cells. Average numbers of expanded clones were greater in CD8+ T cells than in CD4+.

This clone came up once. The antigen is unknown. If patients had autoimmune disease history or systemic immunosuppression, they were excluded. Blood sampling took place at baseline, cycle 4 day 1, and cycle 7 day 1. The repertoire was sequenced with immunoSEQ multiplex PCR; TCRdb's copy has only in-frame clones and lacks some. In the table there are 60,000 to 80,000 clones, more than 65% of which are singletons. This clonotype was obtained from an adult with an advanced solid tumor such as melanoma, head and neck, liver or kidney cancer. The specimen comprised CD4+ or CD8+ T cells sorted from blood, sampled in a trial of the OX40 agonist ivuxolimab.

CDR3 residues: CASSYSPDRYNYGYTF. The CDR3 bases are TGTGCCAGCAGTTACTCCCCGGACCGCTATAACTATGGCTACACCTTC. This chain connects TRBV6-6 to TRBJ1-2; D unresolved. Germline CDR1 and CDR2: MNHNY and SVGAGI (reference sequence). V was trimmed by 0 bases and J by 1 base, leaving 12 bases between them. The CDR3 has 16 amino acids.